Shown below are 32 T cell receptor beta chains from a single sample sequenced in a study of human thymus T cells. Sequencing was performed with immunoSEQ multiplex PCR; in TCRdb, only in-frame clones are kept and a portion is missing. This table holds around 44,000 clones, 85% to 95% found once. Sequencing was performed on blood. All receptors derive from a boy younger than two with a congenital heart defect but otherwise immunologically healthy.

The chain links TRBV16 to TRBJ1-1; D might be TRBD1 (5 bases). Germline V gives CDR1 KGHSY, CDR2 FQNENV. The V end was cut by 6 bases, the J end by 7 bases, with 24 bases between. The CDR3 spans 16 residues. CDR3 DNA: TGTGCCAGCAGTCAGGGCCCACGCAGGTTGGGTTTTGAAGCTTTCTTT. Its translation: CASSQGPRRLGFEAFF. The entire variable domain, with the rest obtained from reference TRBV16 and TRBJ1-1, is as follows: GEEVAQTPKHLVRGEGQKAKLYCAPIKGHSYVFWYQQVLKNEFKFLISFQNENVFDETGMPKERFSAKCLPNSPCSLEIQATKLEDSAVYFCASSQGPRRLGFEAFFGQGTRLTVV.

This clone was counted a single time. The V call is TRBV4-1, the J call TRBJ1-5, with a weak D call TRBD1 (6 bases). Germline V lookup: CDR1 MGHRA, CDR2 YSYEKL. The V end lost 5 bases, the J end lost 4 bases, and 18 bases lay between the germline ends. The CDR3 totals 16 residues. This CDR3 is CASSLGYEGVNQPQHF. The CDR3 region has the DNA TGCGCCAGCAGCTTGGGATATGAGGGGGTAAATCAGCCCCAGCATTTT.

This chain joins TRBV4-3 and TRBJ2-3, with D tentatively TRBD2 (6 bases). Germline CDR1 reads LGHNA; CDR2 reads YSLEER. V was cut by 0 bases and J by 6 bases, with 19 bases left in between. This CDR3 is 17 amino acids long. CDR3 amino acids: CASSQERGAGPGDTQYF. In nucleotides, the CDR3 is TGCGCCAGCAGCCAAGAGAGAGGGGCGGGGCCCGGGGATACGCAGTATTTT.

V is TRBV4-1 and J is TRBJ1-1; 7 bases line up with TRBD1. CDR1 and CDR2 (germline): MGHRA, YSYEKL. CDR3 length equals 16 residues. V dropped 1 base and J dropped 4; count of bases not matched to a gene: 9. CDR3 sequence reads: CASSQGPRQGGTEAFF. In nucleotides, the CDR3 is TGCGCCAGCAGCCAAGGGCCTCGACAGGGAGGCACTGAAGCTTTCTTT.

The J gene is TRBJ1-4, the V gene TRBV27; no definite D call. Germline V gene sequence: CDR1 MNHEY, CDR2 SMNVEV (reference sequence). This CDR3 has 13 residues. Between the trimmed V and J ends, which lost 5 bases and 7 bases, there was a span of 11 bases. The CDR3 sequence: CASSVVNGEKLFF. The CDR3 bases are TGTGCCAGCAGTGTGGTGAACGGTGAAAAACTGTTTTTT.

On this clone itself: The sample carries other DNA sequences with the same CDR3. The chain has TRBV5-4 and TRBJ2-3, with 8 bases identical to TRBD1. The CDR3 loop spans 14 amino acids. The V gene end was trimmed by 4 bases and the J gene end by 1 base; junction bases not matched to a gene: 2. Germline-derived CDR1 and CDR2 are SGHNT and YYREEE (reference sequence). CDR3 nucleotide sequence: TGTGCCAGCAGCCCGGACAGGGGCACAGATACGCAGTATTTT. Protein: CASSPDRGTDTQYF.

This CDR3 reads CASSYRAPGGYEQYF. The CDR3, as DNA: TGTGCCAGCAGTTACCGTGCCCCAGGGGGCTACGAGCAGTACTTC. This rearrangement joins TRBV6-5 to TRBJ2-7; 7 bases match TRBD1. Germline V gives CDR1 MNHEY, CDR2 SVGAGI. The CDR3 runs to 15 residues. With V trimmed by 2 bases and J by 3 bases, 7 bases remained unmatched.

The rearrangement joins TRBV7-2 to TRBJ2-7; D could derive from TRBD1 or TRBD2 (6 bases each). V shed 1 base and J shed 2 bases, with 9 bases lying between them. The germline V gene has CDR1 SGHTA and CDR2 FQGNSA. The CDR3 is 14 residues long. For the CDR3, the DNA is TGTGCCAGCAGCTTAGGGGGGGCGGCCTACGAGCAGTACTTC. It codes for CASSLGGAAYEQYF.

The rearrangement links TRBV19 to TRBJ1-2; D is perhaps TRBD1 (5 bases). Trimming took off 7 bases at V and 2 bases at J, with 17 bases between the two ends. This CDR3 contains 15 residues. The germline V gene encodes CDR1 LNHDA and CDR2 SQIVND (reference sequence). CDR3 sequence reads: CASNAPNRDNYGYTF. In DNA form, the CDR3 reads TGTGCCAGTAATGCCCCGAACCGGGACAACTATGGCTACACCTTC.

This chain links TRBV7-9 with TRBJ1-1, with 8 bases aligning to TRBD1. J was trimmed by 4 bases and V by 5 bases; bases with no gene match: 0. Germline V gene data show CDR1 as SEHNR and CDR2 as FQNEAQ (reference sequence). The CDR3 loop spans 12 amino acids. The CDR3 coding sequence is TGTGCCAGCAGCGGACAGGGCACTGAAGCTTTCTTT. Protein product: CASSGQGTEAFF.

The gene calls are TRBV30 and TRBJ1-5, with D uncertain. Trimming pared 0 bases from V and 0 bases from J, leaving 12 bases between. There are 16 residues in the CDR3. CDR1 and CDR2 from the germline V gene are GTSNPN and SVGIG (reference sequence). CDR3 loop: CAWSVSHSYSNQPQHF. The CDR3 DNA follows: TGTGCCTGGAGTGTATCCCACAGTTATAGCAATCAGCCCCAGCATTTT.

This clone has just one count. The V and J genes are TRBV5-1 and TRBJ2-3; maybe TRBD2 (5 bases). V was clipped by 0 bases and J by 4 bases, with 12 bases between them. Germline CDR1 and CDR2: SGHRS and YFSETQ. The length of the CDR3 is 15 residues. CDR3 loop: CASSLVSSPPDTQYF. The CDR3 nucleotides read TGCGCCAGCAGCTTGGTATCTAGCCCTCCAGATACGCAGTATTTT. The variable domain in full, completed from reference TRBV5-1 and TRBJ2-3, reads KAGVTQTPRYLIKTRGQQVTLSCSPISGHRSVSWYQQTPGQGLQFLFEYFSETQRNKGNFPGRFSGRQFSNSRSEMNVSTLELGDSALYLCASSLVSSPPDTQYFGPGTRLTVL.

The V gene is TRBV2, the J gene TRBJ2-2; TRBD2 matches at 9 bases. The CDR3 has 15 amino acids. Germline V gene data show CDR1 as SNHLY and CDR2 as FYNNEI. After removal of 6 bases from V and 4 bases from J, the junction contained 6 bases not matched to a gene. DNA for the CDR3: TGTGCCAGCAGGGCGGGGGGGCCGGGCACCGGGGAGCTGTTTTTT. Its translation: CASRAGGPGTGELFF.

CDR3 residues: CASSYSGLFAGESYEQYF. The CDR3 nucleotides read TGCGCCAGCAGCTACAGCGGCCTCTTTGCGGGGGAGTCCTACGAGCAGTACTTC. J is TRBJ2-7 and V is TRBV5-1; 7 bases fit TRBD2. The trim removed 3 bases at V and 1 base at J, leaving 16 bases unmatched. The CDR3 has 18 residues. The germline CDR1 and CDR2 sequences are SGHRS and YFSETQ.

The chain has TRBV4-3 and TRBJ2-1, with TRBD2 matching 11 bases. The germline CDR1 and CDR2 sequences are LGHNA and YSLEER. The length of the CDR3 is 15 residues. V lost 2 bases and J lost 5; bases outside the gene matches: 2. The CDR3 region is CASSQLAGGNNEQFF. CDR3 sequence (DNA): TGCGCCAGCAGCCAACTAGCGGGGGGCAACAATGAGCAGTTCTTC.

This rearrangement joins TRBV28 to TRBJ2-7; no reliable D call. Germline V gene lookup returns CDR1 MDHEN and CDR2 SYDVKM. The CDR3 totals 12 residues. Deletions cut 6 bases from V and 7 bases from J, with 13 bases between. The CDR3 coding sequence is TGTGCCAGCAGCCTACCAGGCAGAGAGCAGTACTTC. It translates to CASSLPGREQYF.

This sequence joins TRBV10-2 and TRBJ2-2; D is ambiguous. The CDR3 consists of 12 residues. V gave up 5 bases and J gave up 1 base, with 2 bases separating them. The V gene's germline CDR1 is WSHSY and CDR2 SAAADI. CDR3 bases: TGCGCCAGCAGTAGGAACACCGGGGAGCTGTTTTTT. Translating it yields CASSRNTGELFF.

CDR3 nucleotides: TGCGCCAGCAGCCCACAGGGCAATCAGCCCCAGCATTTT. Protein product: CASSPQGNQPQHF. The chain carries TRBV4-3 and TRBJ1-5, with a possible D match to TRBD1 (5 bases). CDR3 size: 13 residues. Trimming left V 4 bases short and J 2 bases short, with 6 bases between. CDR1 and CDR2 from the germline V gene are LGHNA and YSLEER.

This clone was seen only once. This sequence joins TRBV2 and TRBJ2-7; 10 bases line up with TRBD2. CDR3 length equals 14 residues. With V trimmed by 2 bases and J by 6 bases, 4 bases remained unmatched. Germline CDR1 reads SNHLY; CDR2 reads FYNNEI. Here the CDR3 reads CASSELGTSAEQYF. For the CDR3, the DNA is TGTGCCAGCAGTGAACTTGGGACTAGCGCCGAGCAGTACTTC.

The rearrangement joins TRBV29-1 to TRBJ1-2; TRBD1 is a possible D gene (5 bases). The CDR3 is made up of 11 amino acids. CDR1 SQVTM and CDR2 ANQGSEA come from the germline V gene. With 4 bases removed from V and 2 bases from J, the gap between germline ends came to 5 bases. The CDR3 spells CSVAGNYGYTF. CDR3 nucleotides: TGCAGCGTTGCAGGGAACTATGGCTACACCTTC.

The chain has TRBV5-1 and TRBJ2-7; D is perhaps TRBD2 (5 bases). The CDR3 runs 11 residues. Germline CDR1 reads SGHRS; CDR2 reads YFSETQ. V shed 1 base and J shed 7 bases, with 6 bases lying between them. CDR3 sequence (DNA): TGCGCCAGCAGCTTGTCGGGGGAGCAGTACTTC. Translated, it gives CASSLSGEQYF. The variable domain in full, with the rest retrieved from reference TRBV5-1 and TRBJ2-7, is KAGVTQTPRYLIKTRGQQVTLSCSPISGHRSVSWYQQTPGQGLQFLFEYFSETQRNKGNFPGRFSGRQFSNSRSEMNVSTLELGDSALYLCASSLSGEQYFGPGTRLTVT.

The rearrangement uses TRBV7-3 and TRBJ2-5; a possible D gene is TRBD2 (6 bases). The CDR3 runs 13 residues. Trimming took 1 base from V and 4 from J, leaving 7 bases between them. Germline CDR1 and CDR2: SGHTA and FQGTGA. The CDR3 coding sequence is TGTGCCAGCAGCTTAAACGGGGGAGAGACCCAGTACTTC. Residues: CASSLNGGETQYF.

The rearrangement joins TRBV27 to TRBJ1-6; D gene uncertain. Germline-derived CDR1 and CDR2 are MNHEY and SMNVEV (reference sequence). CDR3 length: 14 residues. Trimming shortened V by 6 bases and J by 0 bases, and 6 bases separated the two germline ends. The CDR3 DNA is TGTGCCAGCAGCCCGAGCTCCTATAATTCACCCCTCCACTTT. Protein product: CASSPSSYNSPLHF.

CDR3 DNA sequence: TGTGCCAGCAGCTTACACGGGGGGACTACCTACGAGCAGTACTTC. Translating it yields CASSLHGGTTYEQYF. This chain uses TRBV7-2 with TRBJ2-7; 7 bases align to TRBD2. The CDR3 totals 15 residues. CDR1 SGHTA and CDR2 FQGNSA come from the germline V gene. The V segment lost 2 bases and the J segment 2 bases; nucleotides outside the gene matches: 6. Full variable domain (remainder filled in from reference TRBV7-2 and TRBJ2-7): GAGVSQSPSNKVTEKGKDVELRCDPISGHTALYWYRQSLGQGLEFLIYFQGNSAPDKSGLPSDRFSAERTGGSVSTLTIQRTQQEDSAVYLCASSLHGGTTYEQYFGPGTRLTVT.

The V and J genes are TRBV7-9 and TRBJ2-3; TRBD1 matches 8 bases. There are 14 residues in the CDR3. V shed 5 bases, J shed 8 bases, and the junction held 9 bases outside the gene matches. Germline CDR1 and CDR2: SEHNR and FQNEAQ (reference sequence). The CDR3 coding sequence is TGTGCCAGCAGCGGGCACAGGGGGAGCGTTACGCAGTATTTT. Its protein is CASSGHRGSVTQYF.

The rearrangement links TRBV12-2 to TRBJ1-3. TRBV12-2 is annotated as a pseudogene. The CDR3 sequence is 15 residues long. The CDR3 DNA follows: TGTGCAAGTCGCTTCACGAGGGGAATTGGAAACACCATATATTTT. Translating it yields CASRFTRGIGNTIYF.

The chain carries TRBV4-3 and TRBJ1-5; TRBD1 aligns across 7 bases. The junction had 6 bases not matched to a gene; V was cut back by 3 bases and J by 7 bases. This CDR3 comprises 14 residues. Germline lookup yields CDR1 LGHNA and CDR2 YSLEER. DNA for the CDR3: TGCGCCAGCAGCCATGTCGTCAGGGGGCAGCCCCAGCATTTT. Translation: CASSHVVRGQPQHF.

The V call is TRBV11-2, the J call TRBJ2-2; 7 bases line up with TRBD1. Trimming removed 6 bases from V and 2 bases from J; junction bases left unmatched: 9. This CDR3 has 16 amino acids. Per the germline V gene, CDR1 is SGHAT and CDR2 is FQNNGV. CDR3 loop: CASRQYRGDNTGELFF. In nucleotides, the CDR3 is TGTGCCAGCAGACAGTACAGGGGCGATAACACCGGGGAGCTGTTTTTT. The full variable domain, completed using reference TRBV11-2 and TRBJ2-2, is EAGVAQSPRYKIIEKRQSVAFWCNPISGHATLYWYQQILGQGPKLLIQFQNNGVVDDSQLPKDRFSAERLKGVDSTLKIQPAKLEDSAVYLCASRQYRGDNTGELFFGEGSRLTVL.

The chain combines TRBV4-1 with TRBJ2-2; weak D call: TRBD2 (5 bases). The CDR3 totals 18 residues. The V end was cut by 2 bases, the J end by 0 bases, with 16 bases between. From germline, CDR1 is MGHRA and CDR2 YSYEKL. The CDR3 bases are TGCGCCAGCAGCCAACTTATAGGACTCTCAACGAACACCGGGGAGCTGTTTTTT. This encodes CASSQLIGLSTNTGELFF.

V usage is TRBV7-2 and J usage is TRBJ2-7; D possibly uses TRBD1 or TRBD2 (7 bases each). Germline CDR1 reads SGHTA; CDR2 reads FQGNSA. V lost 4 bases, J lost 2 bases, and 12 bases lay in between. The CDR3 extends over 14 amino acids. Here the CDR3 reads CASSSPGGAYEQYF. The CDR3 DNA reads as TGTGCCAGCAGCTCTCCAGGGGGGGCCTACGAGCAGTACTTC.

The chain uses TRBV6-4 and TRBJ2-3, with a weak D call TRBD2 (6 bases). The CDR3 loop spans 16 amino acids. The germline gives CDR1 MRHNA, CDR2 SNTAGT. V was clipped by 4 bases and J by 4 bases, with 18 bases between them. CDR3 sequence (DNA): TGTGCCAGCAGTGCCCTGCCCACTCGACTAGCAGATACGCAGTATTTT. Its translation is CASSALPTRLADTQYF.

The chain carries TRBV6-6 and TRBJ1-5, with D perhaps matching TRBD1 (6 bases). The CDR3 runs 15 residues. CDR1 is MNHNY and CDR2 is SVGAGI in the germline V gene (reference sequence). Trimming shortened V by 6 bases and J by 5 bases, and 17 bases separated the two germline ends. Here the CDR3 reads CASSSKMGGYQPQHF. The CDR3 coding sequence is TGTGCCAGCAGCTCCAAGATGGGGGGCTATCAGCCCCAGCATTTT.